This T cell receptor (beta chain) stems from a study of graft-versus-host responses after intestinal transplantation. Study at large: All recipients were transplanted with multivisceral, liver-intestinal, or isolated intestinal grafts. For two to four years after anti-thymocyte globulin induction, all recipients took tacrolimus and steroids. Study results and caveats: Some GvH clones were seen earlier in gut or blood, suggesting intestinal origin.

Points on this clone: Its antigen is undetermined.

Sequenced by immunoSEQ multiplex PCR; TCRdb stores in-frame clones only, minus some. The table lists about 120,000 clones, around nine tenths of them singletons, with roughly 0.2% in the top ten. CDR3 size: 14 residues. Germline CDR1 and CDR2: MGHDK and SYGVNS. V was clipped by 6 bases and J by 8 bases, with 16 bases between them. This receptor was taken from a human donor who received an intestinal transplant. The sequencing used unstimulated CD4+ T cells sorted from spleen or lymph node cells, collected before intestinal transplant. The chain joins TRBV25-1 to TRBJ1-4, with D perhaps TRBD1 (5 bases). Here the CDR3 reads CASSDTGSLEKLFF. The CDR3 nucleotides read TGTGCCAGCAGCGATACAGGTTCCCTCGAAAAACTGTTTTTT. Filled out from reference TRBV25-1 and TRBJ1-4, the complete variable domain reads EADIYQTPRYLVIGTGKKITLECSQTMGHDKMYWYQQDPGMELHLIHYSYGVNSTEKGDLSSESTVSRIRTEHFPLTLESARPSHTSQYLCASSDTGSLEKLFFGSGTQLSVL.